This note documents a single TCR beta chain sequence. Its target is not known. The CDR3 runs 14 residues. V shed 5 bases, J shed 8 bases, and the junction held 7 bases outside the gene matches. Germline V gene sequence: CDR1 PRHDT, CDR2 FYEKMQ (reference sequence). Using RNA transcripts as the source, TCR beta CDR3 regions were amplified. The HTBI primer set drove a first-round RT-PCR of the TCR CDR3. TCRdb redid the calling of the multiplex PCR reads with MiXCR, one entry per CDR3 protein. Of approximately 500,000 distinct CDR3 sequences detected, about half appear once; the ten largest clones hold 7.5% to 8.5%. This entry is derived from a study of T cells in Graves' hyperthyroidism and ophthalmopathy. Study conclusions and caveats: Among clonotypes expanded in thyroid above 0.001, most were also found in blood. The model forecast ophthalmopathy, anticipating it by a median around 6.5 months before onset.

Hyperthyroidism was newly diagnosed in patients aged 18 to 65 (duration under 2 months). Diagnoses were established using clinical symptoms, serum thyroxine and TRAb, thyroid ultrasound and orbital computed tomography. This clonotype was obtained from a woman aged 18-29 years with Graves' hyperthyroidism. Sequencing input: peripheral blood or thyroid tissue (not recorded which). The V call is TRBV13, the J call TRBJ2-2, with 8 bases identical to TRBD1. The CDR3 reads CASSHRRDRGELFF. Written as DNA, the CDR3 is TGTGCCAGCAGCCATCGCCGGGACAGGGGGGAGCTGTTTTTT.